The subject of this entry is one T cell receptor (beta chain). Its cognate antigen is unknown. Germline V CDR1 and CDR2: SGHDT, YYEEEE. Trimming left V 2 bases short and J 2 bases short, with 10 bases between. The CDR3 has 14 amino acids. The data were obtained in a study of graft-versus-host responses after intestinal transplantation. Study information: After anti-thymocyte globulin induction, recipients took tacrolimus and steroids for two to three years.

Clones were read by immunoSEQ multiplex PCR, and TCRdb kept only the in-frame ones, dropping some. The sample shows some 85,000 clones, 85% to 95% of them seen only once. General study points: Early post-transplant HvG declines were associated with peak circulating GvH clone levels. GvH clones were identified in recipient marrow, with some first appearing in ileum or blood. Patients who carried graft-donor T cell macrochimerism also had high graft-versus-host to host-versus-graft clonal ratios in their allografts.

This TCR came from a human donor who was the organ donor for an intestinal transplant. The rearrangement joins TRBV5-6 to TRBJ1-2; no firm D call. Sequences were derived from unstimulated CD8+ T cells sorted from spleen or lymph node cells, sampled before transplant. The CDR3, as DNA: TGTGCCAGCAGCTTCCCCAGTTCGAACTATGGCTACACCTTC. Its protein product is CASSFPSSNYGYTF.